Listed below are T cell receptor beta chains from one sample, sequenced in a study of lymphopenia after photon versus proton radiotherapy. Sequencing was performed with immunoSEQ multiplex PCR; in TCRdb, only in-frame clones are kept and a portion is missing. The sample includes 25,000 to 30,000 clones, around 85% of them seen just once. The sequenced sample was peripheral blood, obtained from a patient treated with photon-based radiotherapy. These receptor sequences come from a man under 40 with gastric cancer. CDR3s include the opening cysteine and the closing phenylalanine or tryptophan. A D gene is named only where the DNA matches it firmly. The size entry is marked missing in some rows and otherwise reads once, few, many or a size class.

v_gene	abundance	d_gene	j_gene	CDR3nt	CDR3aa
TRBV4-1	NA	NA	TRBJ2-2	TGCGCCAGCAGCCAAGGAGGGATTAATTTATGGAACACCGGGGAGCTGTTTTTT	CASSQGGINLWNTGELFF
TRBV4-3	NA	NA	TRBJ1-1	TGCGCCAGCAGCCAGGAGGGGCACTCGAACACTGAAGCTTTCTTT	CASSQEGHSNTEAFF
TRBV19	NA	TRBD2	TRBJ2-4	TGTGCCAGTAGTGGGCGGGGACTAGCGGCCCTAGCCAAAAACATTCAGTACTTC	CASSGRGLAALAKNIQYF
TRBV2	NA	NA	TRBJ2-7	TGTGCCAGCAGTGTGGGCCGAACCTACGAGCAGTACTTC	CASSVGRTYEQYF
TRBV11-3	few	NA	TRBJ2-1	TGTGCCAGCAGCTTAGATTCCCAAACCTACAATGAGCAGTTCTTC	CASSLDSQTYNEQFF
TRBV28	NA	NA	TRBJ1-6	TGTGCCAGCAGTTTCTCCGGCCCCCTCCACTTT	CASSFSGPLHF
TRBV7-9	NA	TRBD2	TRBJ2-1	TGTGCCAGCAGCTTAGAGGGGACTAGCGGGGCGTACAATGAGCAGTTCTTC	CASSLEGTSGAYNEQFF
TRBV5-8	NA	TRBD2	TRBJ2-3	TGTGCCAGCAGCTTCGGACTAGCCGCCACAGATACGCAGTATTTT	CASSFGLAATDTQYF
TRBV28	medium-sized	TRBD1	TRBJ1-3	TGTGCCAGCAGCCGGGGACAGGAGAGAAACACCATATATTTT	CASSRGQERNTIYF
TRBV25-1	NA	TRBD2	TRBJ2-7	TGTGCCAGCAGTCGTGGACTAGCGGGAGGGCCAATTGCTTACGAGCAGTACTTC	CASSRGLAGGPIAYEQYF
TRBV27	NA	TRBD1	TRBJ2-7	TGTGCCAGCAGTTTATCACAGGGGGCTGGCGAGCAGTACTTC	CASSLSQGAGEQYF
TRBV28	NA	NA	TRBJ2-1	TGTGCCAGCAGTTTCAGCGGGCCTAGCTCCTACAATGAGCAGTTCTTC	CASSFSGPSSYNEQFF
TRBV5-1	NA	NA	TRBJ2-7	TGCGCCAGCAGCCCCTCGGAGGGCTACGAGCAGTACTTC	CASSPSEGYEQYF
TRBV7-2	once	NA	TRBJ2-3	TGTGCCAGCAGCTTAGGGCGAGATACGCAGTATTTT	CASSLGRDTQYF
TRBV10-3	NA	TRBD1	TRBJ2-3	TGTGCCATCAGTGAGGGCGTGCAGGGGGTCCTCACAGATACGCAGTATTTT	CAISEGVQGVLTDTQYF
TRBV4-1	NA	TRBD1	TRBJ1-5	TGCGCCAGCAGCCAAGGGACAGGGAATCAGCCCCAGCATTTT	CASSQGTGNQPQHF
TRBV7-3	NA	NA	TRBJ2-2	TGTGCCAGCAGCTTAAATGCAGTTGGGGAGCTGTTTTTT	CASSLNAVGELFF
TRBV9	NA	TRBD2	TRBJ2-2	TGTGCCAGCAGCCCGGGGGGATTTAACACCGGGGAGCTGTTTTTT	CASSPGGFNTGELFF
TRBV11-2	NA	TRBD2	TRBJ2-1	TGTGCCAGCACACGGAGGACTAGCGGGAATCATGGTGAGCAGTTCTTC	CASTRRTSGNHGEQFF
TRBV5-8	NA	TRBD1	TRBJ1-1	TGTGCCAGCAGCTTGAGGACAGGGGGAGGCGACACTGAAGCTTTCTTT	CASSLRTGGGDTEAFF
TRBV6-4	NA	TRBD2	TRBJ2-7	TGTGCCAGCAGTCAATTCGGGACTAGCGACTCCTACGAGCAGTACTTC	CASSQFGTSDSYEQYF
TRBV11-1	NA	NA	TRBJ1-1	TGTGCCAGCAGCTTAACGGGGGGCACTGAAGCTTTCTTT	CASSLTGGTEAFF
TRBV29-1	NA	TRBD1	TRBJ1-4	TGCAGCGTCGGACAGGGGGCAGGGGAAAAACTGTTTTTT	CSVGQGAGEKLFF
TRBV19	NA	NA	TRBJ2-2	TGTGCCAGTAGTAGGATTAACACCGGGGAGCTGTTTTTT	CASSRINTGELFF
TRBV9	NA	NA	TRBJ1-6	TGTGCCAGCAGCGACCAGAATTCACCCCTCCACTTT	CASSDQNSPLHF
TRBV29-1	NA	NA	TRBJ2-5	TGCAGCGTTGATGAACAGGATGAGACCCAGTACTTC	CSVDEQDETQYF
TRBV5-5	once	TRBD1	TRBJ2-7	TGTGCCAGCAGCTTGGCCCCTGGGACAGCGTACGAGCAGTACTTC	CASSLAPGTAYEQYF
TRBV6-5	NA	NA	TRBJ1-6	TGTGCCAGCAGTTACTCGATCAAACAGGATGAATCACCCCTCCACTTT	CASSYSIKQDESPLHF
TRBV6-5	NA	TRBD2	TRBJ2-3	TGTGCCAGCGCGAGCGGGGGGTGGACAGATACGCAGTATTTT	CASASGGWTDTQYF
TRBV10-2	few	NA	TRBJ1-2	TGCGCCAGCCCCCTATTAAATGGGAGATGCTATGGCTACACCTTC	CASPLLNGRCYGYTF
TRBV7-9	NA	NA	TRBJ2-7	TGTGCCAGCAGTAACAAACCGGGACCAAGCTCCTACGAGCAGTACTTC	CASSNKPGPSSYEQYF
TRBV19	NA	NA	TRBJ1-2	TGTGCCAGTAGTATTTCGTGGGGAAACTATGGCTACACCTTC	CASSISWGNYGYTF
TRBV7-8	NA	NA	TRBJ2-2	TGTGCCAGCAGCTTAGGAAGCCCGAACACCGGGGAGCTGTTTTTT	CASSLGSPNTGELFF
TRBV5-4	once	TRBD2	TRBJ2-1	TGTGCCAGCAGCTCTACTAGCGCCGACTACAATGAGCAGTTCTTC	CASSSTSADYNEQFF
TRBV28	NA	NA	TRBJ2-7	TGTGCCAGCAGTTTAAGGGGGAAGATGGGGGAGCAGTACTTC	CASSLRGKMGEQYF
TRBV7-2	NA	NA	TRBJ2-2	TGTGCCAGCAGCCTCGTTATGGACAGCGGGGAGCTGTTTTTT	CASSLVMDSGELFF
TRBV19	NA	NA	TRBJ1-3	TGTGCCAGTAGTATACTGACCTTCTCTGGAAACACCATATATTTT	CASSILTFSGNTIYF
TRBV5-5	NA	NA	TRBJ1-2	TGTGCCAGCAGCTTGGACAGGGAGTTAGGCTACACCTTC	CASSLDRELGYTF
TRBV2	NA	NA	TRBJ2-5	TGTGCCAGCAGTGATATCGGTCAAGAGACCCAGTACTTC	CASSDIGQETQYF
TRBV20-1	NA	NA	TRBJ1-2	TGCAGTGCTGGACCCTATGGCTACACCTTC	CSAGPYGYTF
TRBV2	NA	TRBD2	TRBJ2-5	TGTGCCAGCAGTGGGACTAGCGGGGGGCAGGAGACCCAGTACTTC	CASSGTSGGQETQYF
TRBV28	NA	NA	TRBJ1-5	TGTGCCAGCCGCTCGACAGGTAGCAATCAGCCCCAGCATTTT	CASRSTGSNQPQHF
TRBV10-3	NA	NA	TRBJ2-7	TGTGCCATCAGTGAAGGGGTAGACTACGAGCAGTACTTC	CAISEGVDYEQYF
TRBV7-3	NA	NA	TRBJ2-6	TGTGCCAGCAGCTTCCCGGGCAACTCTGGGGCCAACGTCCTGACTTTC	CASSFPGNSGANVLTF
TRBV14	NA	NA	TRBJ1-1	TGTGCCAGCAGCGTTGACTCGAACACTGAAGCTTTCTTT	CASSVDSNTEAFF
TRBV11-3	NA	TRBD1	TRBJ1-2	TGTGCCAGCAGCCTGGGACAGGGAAACTATGGCTACACCTTC	CASSLGQGNYGYTF
TRBV4-1	NA	TRBD2	TRBJ2-1	TGCGCCAGCAGCCAACCTGGGACTAACAGGAGGAATGAGCAGTTCTTC	CASSQPGTNRRNEQFF
TRBV7-6	NA	NA	TRBJ1-3	TGTGCCAGCAGCTTAGAAGGAGGGTCTGGAAACACCATATATTTT	CASSLEGGSGNTIYF
TRBV7-2	NA	TRBD1	TRBJ1-2	TGTGCCAGCAGCTTAGGACAGGGATTCGATGGCTACACCTTC	CASSLGQGFDGYTF
TRBV28	NA	NA	TRBJ2-5	TGTGCCAGCCAAGGGGCACTAGCAGGGGAGACCCAGTACTTC	CASQGALAGETQYF
TRBV5-8	NA	NA	TRBJ2-1	TGTGCCAGCAGCTGGAGTGGCAGGGAGGCCTACAATGAGCAGTTCTTC	CASSWSGREAYNEQFF
TRBV6-1	NA	TRBD1	TRBJ1-6	TGTGCCAGCAGTGAGGGACAGGGGAATTCACCCCTCCACTTT	CASSEGQGNSPLHF
TRBV21-1	few	NA	TRBJ2-6	TGTGCCAGCAGCAAGACAGGAAACTTAAATCTAGATCTGTATTCTGGGGCCAACGTCCTGACTTTC	CASSKTGNLNLDLYSGANVLTF
TRBV2	once	TRBD1	TRBJ2-2	TGTGCCAGCAGTGATTGGACAGGGGGCGCACCCGGGGAGCTGTTTTTT	CASSDWTGGAPGELFF
TRBV7-2	NA	TRBD2	TRBJ2-7	TGTGCCAGCAGCTTGACTAGCGGGAGGGCTATTTACGAGCAGTACTTC	CASSLTSGRAIYEQYF
TRBV29-1	NA	NA	TRBJ2-2	TGCAGCGTGAACACCGGGAGTAACACCGGGGAGCTGTTTTTT	CSVNTGSNTGELFF
TRBV27	NA	NA	TRBJ2-7	TGTGCCAGCAGTTTATTTTGGACGCGACAGACCGAGATCGACGAGCAGTACTTC	CASSLFWTRQTEIDEQYF
TRBV20-1	NA	NA	TRBJ1-1	TGCAGTGCAGGACGGGGAACTGAAGCTTTCTTT	CSAGRGTEAFF
TRBV11-2	NA	NA	TRBJ2-7	TGTGCCAGCAGCTTAAGGCCGAGGGATTACGAGCAGTACTTC	CASSLRPRDYEQYF
TRBV7-9	NA	NA	TRBJ2-2	TGTGCCAGCAGCCCCGGACAGTTAAACACCGGGGAGCTGTTTTTT	CASSPGQLNTGELFF